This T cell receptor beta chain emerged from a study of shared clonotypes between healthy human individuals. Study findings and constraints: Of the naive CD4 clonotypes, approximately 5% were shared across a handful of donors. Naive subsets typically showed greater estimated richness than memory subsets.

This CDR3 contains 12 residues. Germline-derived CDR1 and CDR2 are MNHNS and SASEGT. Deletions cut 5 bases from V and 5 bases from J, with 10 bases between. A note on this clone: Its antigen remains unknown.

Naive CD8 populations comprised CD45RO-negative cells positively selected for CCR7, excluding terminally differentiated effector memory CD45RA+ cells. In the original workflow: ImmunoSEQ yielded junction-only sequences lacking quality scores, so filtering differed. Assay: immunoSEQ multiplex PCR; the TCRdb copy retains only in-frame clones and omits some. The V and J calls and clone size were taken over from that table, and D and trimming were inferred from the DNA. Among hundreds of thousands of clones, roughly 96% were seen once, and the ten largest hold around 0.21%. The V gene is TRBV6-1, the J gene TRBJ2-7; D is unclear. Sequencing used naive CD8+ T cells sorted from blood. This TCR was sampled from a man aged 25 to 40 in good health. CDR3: CASSKHFDEQYF. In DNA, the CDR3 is TGTGCCAGCAGTAAGCACTTTGACGAGCAGTACTTC.